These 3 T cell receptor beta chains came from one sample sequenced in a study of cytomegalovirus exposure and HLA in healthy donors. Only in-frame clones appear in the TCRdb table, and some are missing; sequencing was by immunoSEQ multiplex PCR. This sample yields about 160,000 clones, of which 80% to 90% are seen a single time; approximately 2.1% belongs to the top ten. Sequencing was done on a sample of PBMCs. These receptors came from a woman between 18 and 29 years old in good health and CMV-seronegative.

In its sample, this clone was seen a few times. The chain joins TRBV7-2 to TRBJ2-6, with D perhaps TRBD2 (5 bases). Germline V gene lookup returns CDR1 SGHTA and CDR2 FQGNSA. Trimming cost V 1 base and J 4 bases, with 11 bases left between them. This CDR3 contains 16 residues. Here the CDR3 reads CASSLGSGSGANVLTF. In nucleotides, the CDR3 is TGTGCCAGCAGCTTAGGATCGGGATCCGGGGCCAACGTCCTGACTTTC.

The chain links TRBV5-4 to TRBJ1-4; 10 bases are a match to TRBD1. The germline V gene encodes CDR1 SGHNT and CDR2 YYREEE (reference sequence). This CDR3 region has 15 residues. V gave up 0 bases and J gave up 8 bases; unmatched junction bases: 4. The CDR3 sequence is CASSLAGTGVEKLFF. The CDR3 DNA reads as TGTGCCAGCAGCTTGGCCGGGACAGGGGTGGAAAAACTGTTTTTT.

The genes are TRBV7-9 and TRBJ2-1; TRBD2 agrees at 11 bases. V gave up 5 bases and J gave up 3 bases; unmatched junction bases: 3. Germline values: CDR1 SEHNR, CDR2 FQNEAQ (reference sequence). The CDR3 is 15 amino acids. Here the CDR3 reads CASSPGTSGYNEQFF. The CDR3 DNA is TGTGCCAGCAGCCCCGGGACTAGCGGCTACAATGAGCAGTTCTTC.